This TCR beta chain is from a study of T cells in Graves' hyperthyroidism and ophthalmopathy. Unmatched junction bases numbered 7, after V lost 4 bases and J lost 1 base. This CDR3 is built from 16 residues. CDR1 is DFQATT and CDR2 is SNEGSKA in the germline V gene (reference sequence). Uncontrolled infection, other autoimmune disease, pregnancy or lactation disqualified patients from enrolment. This blood was taken when hyperthyroidism was first diagnosed, before any ophthalmopathy symptoms existed. RNA transcripts gave rise to amplified TCR beta CDR3 regions. The HTBI primer set was used in a first-round RT-PCR of the TCR CDR3. A single record per CDR3 protein comes from TCRdb applying MiXCR to the multiplex PCR reads. The table has about 360,000 distinct CDR3 sequences, 15% to 18% seen once. Study observations and caveats: Ophthalmopathy was told apart from stable hyperthyroidism by a 13 V-J model. Blood also contained most expanded thyroid clonotypes above 0.001.

This clonotype was detected ten times or more. Its specificity is not known. The V and J genes are TRBV20-1 and TRBJ2-3; 11 nucleotides agree with TRBD2. Sequencing used blood. The TCR was taken from a woman younger than 35 with Graves' hyperthyroidism that later progressed to Graves' ophthalmopathy. Written as DNA, the CDR3 is TGCAGTGCTAAAGCGGGACTAGCGGAGCGCACAGATACGCAGTATTTT. Protein product: CSAKAGLAERTDTQYF.